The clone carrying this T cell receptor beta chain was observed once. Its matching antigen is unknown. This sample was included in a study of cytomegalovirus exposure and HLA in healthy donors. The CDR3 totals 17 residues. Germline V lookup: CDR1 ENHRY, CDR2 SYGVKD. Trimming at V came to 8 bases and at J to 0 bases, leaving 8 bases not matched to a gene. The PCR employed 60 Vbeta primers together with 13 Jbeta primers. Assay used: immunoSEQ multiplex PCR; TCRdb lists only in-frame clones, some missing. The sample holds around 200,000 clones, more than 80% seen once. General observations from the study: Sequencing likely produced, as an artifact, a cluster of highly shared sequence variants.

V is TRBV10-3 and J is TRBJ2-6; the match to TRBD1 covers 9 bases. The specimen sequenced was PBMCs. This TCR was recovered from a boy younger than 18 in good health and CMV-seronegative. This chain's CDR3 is CAILPGTGRSGANVLTF. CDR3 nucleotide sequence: TGTGCCATCTTGCCCGGGACAGGGCGCTCTGGGGCCAACGTCCTGACTTTC.